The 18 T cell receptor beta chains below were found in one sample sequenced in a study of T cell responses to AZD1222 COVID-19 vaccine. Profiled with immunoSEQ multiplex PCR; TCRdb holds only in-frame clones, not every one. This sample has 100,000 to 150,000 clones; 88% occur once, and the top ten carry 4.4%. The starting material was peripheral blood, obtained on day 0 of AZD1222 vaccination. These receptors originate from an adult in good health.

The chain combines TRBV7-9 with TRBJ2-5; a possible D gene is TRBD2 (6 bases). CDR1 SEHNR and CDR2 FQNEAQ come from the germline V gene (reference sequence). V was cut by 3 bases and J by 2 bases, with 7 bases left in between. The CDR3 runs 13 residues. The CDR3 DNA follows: TGTGCCAGCAGCTTCGGGACTCAAGAGACCCAGTACTTC. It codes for CASSFGTQETQYF.

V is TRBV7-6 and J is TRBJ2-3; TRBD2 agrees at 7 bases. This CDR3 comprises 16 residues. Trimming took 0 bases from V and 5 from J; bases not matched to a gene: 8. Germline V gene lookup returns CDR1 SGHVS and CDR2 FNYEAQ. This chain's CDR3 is CASSLAGTSVKDTQYF. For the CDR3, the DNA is TGTGCCAGCAGCTTAGCAGGAACTAGCGTGAAAGATACGCAGTATTTT.

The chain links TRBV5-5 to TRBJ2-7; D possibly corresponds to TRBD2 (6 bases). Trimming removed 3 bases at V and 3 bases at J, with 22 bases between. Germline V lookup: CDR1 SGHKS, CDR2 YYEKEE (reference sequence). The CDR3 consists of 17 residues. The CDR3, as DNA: TGTGCCAGCAGCTCCCGCCCTCTCGGGGGACCCCTCTACGAGCAGTACTTC. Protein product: CASSSRPLGGPLYEQYF.

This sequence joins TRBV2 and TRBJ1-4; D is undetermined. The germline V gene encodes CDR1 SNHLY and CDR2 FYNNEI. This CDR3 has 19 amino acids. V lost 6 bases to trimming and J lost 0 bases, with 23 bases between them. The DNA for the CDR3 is TGTGCCAGCAGGGAACTCAGCATTAGCAGACCGACAACTAATGAAAAACTGTTTTTT. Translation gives CASRELSISRPTTNEKLFF.

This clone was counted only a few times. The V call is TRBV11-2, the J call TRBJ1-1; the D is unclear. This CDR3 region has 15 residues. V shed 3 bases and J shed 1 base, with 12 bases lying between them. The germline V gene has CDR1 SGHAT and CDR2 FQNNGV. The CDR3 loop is CASSFPPTKNTEAFF. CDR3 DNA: TGTGCCAGCAGCTTCCCTCCCACCAAGAACACTGAAGCTTTCTTT.

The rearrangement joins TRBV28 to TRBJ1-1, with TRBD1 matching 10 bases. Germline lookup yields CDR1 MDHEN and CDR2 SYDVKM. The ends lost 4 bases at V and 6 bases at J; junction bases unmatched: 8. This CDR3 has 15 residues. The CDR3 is CASSSRDRGFSEAFF. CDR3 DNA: TGTGCCAGCAGTTCCCGGGACAGGGGATTCTCTGAAGCTTTCTTT.

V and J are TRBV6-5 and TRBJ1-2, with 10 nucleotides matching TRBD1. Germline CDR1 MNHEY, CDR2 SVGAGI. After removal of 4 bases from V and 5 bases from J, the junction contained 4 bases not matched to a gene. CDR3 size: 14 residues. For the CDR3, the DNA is TGTGCCAGCAGTTTGGGACAGGGGATGTATGGCTACACCTTC. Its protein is CASSLGQGMYGYTF.

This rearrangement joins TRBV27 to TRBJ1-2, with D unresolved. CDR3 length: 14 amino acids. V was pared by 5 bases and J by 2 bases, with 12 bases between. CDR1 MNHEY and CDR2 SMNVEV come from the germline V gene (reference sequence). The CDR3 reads CASSDGGPNYGYTF. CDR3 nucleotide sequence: TGTGCCAGCAGTGACGGCGGACCCAACTATGGCTACACCTTC.

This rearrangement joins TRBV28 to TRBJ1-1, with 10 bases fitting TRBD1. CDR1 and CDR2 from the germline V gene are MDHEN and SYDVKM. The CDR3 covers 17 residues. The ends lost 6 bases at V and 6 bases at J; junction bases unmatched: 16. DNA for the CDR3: TGTGCCAGCAGGCCGACCGGGACAGGGGCCGGTCGGGCTGAAGCTTTCTTT. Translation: CASRPTGTGAGRAEAFF.

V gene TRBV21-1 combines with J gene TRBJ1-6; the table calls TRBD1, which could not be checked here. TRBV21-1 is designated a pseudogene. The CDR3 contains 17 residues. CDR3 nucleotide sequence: TGTGCCAGCAGCAAAAGACAGGGGGCATCCTATAATTCACCCCTCCACTTT. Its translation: CASSKRQGASYNSPLHF.

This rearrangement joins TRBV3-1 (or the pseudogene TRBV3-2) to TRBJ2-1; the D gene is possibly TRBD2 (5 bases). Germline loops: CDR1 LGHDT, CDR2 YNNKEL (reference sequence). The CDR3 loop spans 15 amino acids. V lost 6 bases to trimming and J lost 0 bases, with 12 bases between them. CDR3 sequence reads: CASSPTRSSYNEQFF. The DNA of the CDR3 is TGTGCCAGCAGTCCCACTAGGAGCTCCTACAATGAGCAGTTCTTC.

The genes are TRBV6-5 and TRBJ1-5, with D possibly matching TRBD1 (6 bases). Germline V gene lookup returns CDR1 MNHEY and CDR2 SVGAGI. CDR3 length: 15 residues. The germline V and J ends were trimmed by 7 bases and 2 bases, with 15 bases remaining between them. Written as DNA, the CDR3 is TGTGCCAGCAAACGGGAACAGGGTCGCAATCAGCCCCAGCATTTT. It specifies CASKREQGRNQPQHF.

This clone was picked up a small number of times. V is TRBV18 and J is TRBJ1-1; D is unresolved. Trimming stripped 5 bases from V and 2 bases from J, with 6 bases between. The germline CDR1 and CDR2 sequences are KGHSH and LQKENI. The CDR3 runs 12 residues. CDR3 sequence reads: CASSSTNTEAFF. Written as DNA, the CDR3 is TGTGCCAGCTCATCGACAAACACTGAAGCTTTCTTT.

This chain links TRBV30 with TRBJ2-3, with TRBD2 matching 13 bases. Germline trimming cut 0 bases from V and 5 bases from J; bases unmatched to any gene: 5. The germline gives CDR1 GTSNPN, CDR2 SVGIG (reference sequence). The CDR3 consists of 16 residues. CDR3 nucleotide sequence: TGTGCCTGGAGTGTAGGGACTAGCGGGATGAAAGATACGCAGTATTTT. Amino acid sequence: CAWSVGTSGMKDTQYF.

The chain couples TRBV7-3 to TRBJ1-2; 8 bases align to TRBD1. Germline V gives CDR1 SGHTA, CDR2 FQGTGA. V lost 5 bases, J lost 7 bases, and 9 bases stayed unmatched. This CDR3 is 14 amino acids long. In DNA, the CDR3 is TGTGCCAGCAGCCCCTGGACAGGGATCCGTGGCTACACCTTC. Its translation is CASSPWTGIRGYTF.

CDR3 in amino acids: CATGAGNPKQMRPQHF. CDR3 bases: TGTGCCACCGGGGCAGGGAACCCGAAACAAATGAGGCCCCAGCATTTT. The chain uses TRBV11-1 and TRBJ1-5; possibly TRBD1 for D (5 bases). Germline-derived CDR1 and CDR2 are SGHAT and FQDESV (reference sequence). This CDR3 has 16 amino acids. The germline V and J ends were trimmed by 10 bases and 9 bases, with 28 bases remaining between them.

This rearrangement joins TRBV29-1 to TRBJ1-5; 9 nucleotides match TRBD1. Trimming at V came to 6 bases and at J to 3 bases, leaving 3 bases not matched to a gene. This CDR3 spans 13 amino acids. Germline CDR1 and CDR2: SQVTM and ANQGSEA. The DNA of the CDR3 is TGCAGCGTGGGACAGGGTTACAATCAGCCCCAGCATTTT. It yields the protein CSVGQGYNQPQHF.

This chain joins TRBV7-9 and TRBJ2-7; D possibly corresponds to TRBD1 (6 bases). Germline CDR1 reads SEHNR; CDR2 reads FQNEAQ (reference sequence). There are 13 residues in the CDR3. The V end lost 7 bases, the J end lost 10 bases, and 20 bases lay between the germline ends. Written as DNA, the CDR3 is TGTGCCAGCACCCCGAGGGGGTACGAGCCACAGTACTTC. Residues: CASTPRGYEPQYF.